The clone carrying this T cell receptor beta chain was observed a handful of times. These data are taken from a study of blood T cell repertoires in COVID-19. Study at large: Donors in the United States, Italy and Spain gave samples during acute or convalescent COVID-19. PBMCs, B-cell-depleted T cells, or T cells provided the cDNA or gDNA that made up the material.

As processed by the authors: The authors estimated nucleated cell counts from reference gene primer amplification. Only in-frame clones appear in the TCRdb table, and some are missing; sequencing was by immunoSEQ multiplex PCR. V, J and clone size are those of that table, while D and trimming were read from the DNA. The sample includes about 47,000 clones, around 85% of them seen just once. The CDR3 totals 19 residues. Germline values: CDR1 MRHNA, CDR2 SNTAGT. V was clipped by 6 bases and J by 1 base; unmatched bases: 19. The sequence derives from a man aged 45-60 years with acute or convalescent COVID-19. The J gene is TRBJ2-7, the V gene TRBV6-4, with TRBD1 identical over 9 bases. Input material: peripheral blood. The CDR3 loop reads CASSPPGQGVAKLSYEQYF. The CDR3 nucleotides are TGTGCCAGCAGCCCCCCGGGACAGGGAGTCGCTAAGCTATCCTACGAGCAGTACTTC.